The sample holds a few counts of the clone carrying this T cell receptor beta chain. No antigen is known for it. TCRdb re-called the reads through MiXCR, storing one row per CDR3 protein. The sample shows about 920,000 distinct CDR3 sequences, roughly 30% of them seen only once. Germline lookup yields CDR1 MNHEY and CDR2 SVGAGI. The length of the CDR3 is 14 residues. Trimming pared 7 bases from V and 8 bases from J, leaving 18 bases between. This entry comes from a study of T cell repertoires in cytomegalovirus infection. Study background: Use of recently identified HLA-C-restricted and well-studied HLA-B-restricted CMV epitopes was part of the study. Whole-study results and caveats: Clonotype analysis showed dominance of the ex vivo response by HLA-C-restricted CMV-specific TCR beta clonotypes.

The sequencing used cultured CD8+ T cells from PBMCs, collected from culture after CMV antigen stimulation. The genes are TRBV6-5 and TRBJ2-1; tentative D call: TRBD2 (5 bases). This TCR derives from a human donor in good health (CMV status not recorded). Some clones in this sample may be carry-over from other donors' samples. The CDR3 DNA sequence: TGTGCCAGCATGGCGGGCGGAACAGACGATGAGCAGTTCTTC. It codes for CASMAGGTDDEQFF.